This record concerns one T cell receptor beta chain sequence. Its antigen is still unknown. The data are from a study of cytotoxic CD8 clonotypes in ibrutinib-treated CLL. In the study overall: Within the patient group, eleven to twelve were relapsed/refractory and fewer than 16 treatment-naive, and 17 were IGHV unmutated. Mean values per sample were roughly 250,000 productive templates and 75,000 to 100,000 productive rearrangements.

The CDR3 consists of 13 residues. Germline CDR1 SNHLY, CDR2 FYNNEI. V lost 4 bases and J lost 2, with 9 bases in between. Whole-study findings and limits: Against age-matched healthy donors, baseline clonality ran higher and tracked circulating CD8+ T-cell counts. Sampling times (in sustained-remission versus progressing patients) were not the same.

Measured with immunoSEQ multiplex PCR; TCRdb has only the in-frame clones, and not every one. The table has roughly 220,000 clones, 75% to 80% seen once. V gene TRBV2 combines with J gene TRBJ2-7, with D possibly matching TRBD1 (5 bases). The source is a human donor with chronic lymphocytic leukemia. The sequences come from PBMCs, collected after 12 months of ibrutinib treatment. CDR3 region: CASSVDSAYEQYF. DNA of the CDR3: TGTGCCAGCAGTGTAGACAGTGCCTACGAGCAGTACTTC.